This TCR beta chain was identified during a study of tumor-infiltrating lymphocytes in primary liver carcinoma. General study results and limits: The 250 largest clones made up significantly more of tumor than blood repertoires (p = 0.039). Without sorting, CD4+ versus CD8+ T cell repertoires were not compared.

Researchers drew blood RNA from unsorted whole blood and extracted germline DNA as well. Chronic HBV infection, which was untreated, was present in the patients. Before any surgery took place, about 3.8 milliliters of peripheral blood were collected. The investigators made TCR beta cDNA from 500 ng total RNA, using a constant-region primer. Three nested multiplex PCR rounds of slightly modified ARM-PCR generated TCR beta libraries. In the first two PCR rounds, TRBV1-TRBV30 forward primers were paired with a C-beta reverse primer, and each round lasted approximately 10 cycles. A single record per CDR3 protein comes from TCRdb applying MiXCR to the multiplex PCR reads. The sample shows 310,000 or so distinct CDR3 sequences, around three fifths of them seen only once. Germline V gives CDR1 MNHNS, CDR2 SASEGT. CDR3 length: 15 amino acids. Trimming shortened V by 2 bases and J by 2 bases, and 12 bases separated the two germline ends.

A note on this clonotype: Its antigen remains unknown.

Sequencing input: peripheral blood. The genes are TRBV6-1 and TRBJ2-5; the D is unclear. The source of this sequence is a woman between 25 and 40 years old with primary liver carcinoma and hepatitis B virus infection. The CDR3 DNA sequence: TGTGCCAGCAGTGAAAACCGGTTCACACAAGAGACCCAGTACTTC. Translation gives CASSENRFTQETQYF.